This T cell receptor beta chain is from a study of blood T cell repertoires in COVID-19. The overall study: The cDNA or gDNA used as material had been derived from T cells, B-cell-depleted T cells, or PBMCs.

After removal of 3 bases from V and 4 bases from J, the junction contained 7 bases not matched to a gene. CDR1 and CDR2 from the germline V gene are SGHRS and YFSETQ. This CDR3 is built from 15 residues. Participants, 18 to 89 years old, spanned about two dozen US areas. All recovered Cohort 3 donors got two negative PCRs, got clearance, or saw symptom resolution. How the authors handled the data: Amplification of reference gene primers was used by the study to estimate nucleated cell counts. Repertoires were generated with immunoSEQ multiplex PCR, while TCRdb's copy carries only in-frame clones and drops some. Clone size and V and J calls were adopted from that table, with D and trimming inferred from the DNA. The sample has about 250,000 clones; around 85% are singletons.

Sequencing input: PBMCs or T cells enriched from blood (not recorded which). The sequence was obtained from a woman in her twenties or thirties who had recovered from COVID-19. The chain carries TRBV5-1 and TRBJ1-2; 9 bases line up with TRBD1. CDR3 DNA sequence: TGCGCCAGCAGCTCCGGGACAGGGACCGCCTATGGCTACACCTTC. Residues: CASSSGTGTAYGYTF.